This entry concerns a single T cell receptor (beta chain). Assay used: immunoSEQ multiplex PCR; TCRdb lists only in-frame clones, some missing. The sample lists some 400,000 clones; more than 75% were seen once. Self-reported history from a screening survey and questionnaire set each donor's cohort. Cohort 3 recovery required two negative PCRs, clearance, or symptom resolution. This entry belongs to a study of blood T cell repertoires in COVID-19. Per the germline V gene, CDR1 is KGHSH and CDR2 is LQKENI. J gave up 7 bases and V 3 bases, and 17 bases lay outside the gene matches. The CDR3 extends over 18 amino acids.

This chain uses TRBV18 with TRBJ2-1, with TRBD2 matching over 8 bases. This receptor was obtained from a man aged 30 to 45 who had recovered from COVID-19. Sequencing input: PBMCs or T cells enriched from blood (not recorded which). CDR3 loop: CASSPTSIGAGTSNEQFF. CDR3 in DNA: TGTGCCAGCTCACCGACCTCCATTGGGGCAGGGACTAGTAATGAGCAGTTCTTC.